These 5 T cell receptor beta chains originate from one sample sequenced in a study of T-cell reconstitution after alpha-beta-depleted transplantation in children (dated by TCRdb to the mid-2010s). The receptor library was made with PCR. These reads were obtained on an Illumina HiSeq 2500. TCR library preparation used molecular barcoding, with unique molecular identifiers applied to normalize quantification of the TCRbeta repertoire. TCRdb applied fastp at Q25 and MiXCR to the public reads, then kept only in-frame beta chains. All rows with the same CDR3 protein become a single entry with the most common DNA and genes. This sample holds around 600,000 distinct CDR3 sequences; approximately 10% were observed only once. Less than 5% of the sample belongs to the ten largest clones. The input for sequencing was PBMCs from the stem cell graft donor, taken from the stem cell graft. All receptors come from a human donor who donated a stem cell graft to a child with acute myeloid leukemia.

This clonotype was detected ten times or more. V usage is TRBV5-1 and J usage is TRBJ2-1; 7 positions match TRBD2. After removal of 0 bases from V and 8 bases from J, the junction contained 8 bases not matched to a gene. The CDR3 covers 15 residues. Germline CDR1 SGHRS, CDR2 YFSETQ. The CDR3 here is CASSLGLAASDEQFF. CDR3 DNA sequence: TGCGCCAGCAGCTTGGGGCTAGCGGCGTCGGATGAGCAGTTCTTC. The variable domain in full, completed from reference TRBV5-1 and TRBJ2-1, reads KAGVTQTPRYLIKTRGQQVTLSCSPISGHRSVSWYQQTPGQGLQFLFEYFSETQRNKGNFPGRFSGRQFSNSRSEMNVSTLELGDSALYLCASSLGLAASDEQFFGPGTRLTVL.

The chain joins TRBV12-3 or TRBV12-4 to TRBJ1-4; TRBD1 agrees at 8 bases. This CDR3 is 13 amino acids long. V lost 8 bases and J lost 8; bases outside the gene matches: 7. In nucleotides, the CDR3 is TGTGCCAGCCGGGAGACAGGGGTGGAAAAACTGTTTTTT. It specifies CASRETGVEKLFF.

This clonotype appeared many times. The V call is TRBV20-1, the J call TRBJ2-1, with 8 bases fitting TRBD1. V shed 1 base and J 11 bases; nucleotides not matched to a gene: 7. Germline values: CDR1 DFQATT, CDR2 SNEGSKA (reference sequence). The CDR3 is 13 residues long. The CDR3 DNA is TGCAGTGCTAGAGTTCTTCCAGGGGGCCAGCAGTTCTTC. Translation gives CSARVLPGGQQFF.

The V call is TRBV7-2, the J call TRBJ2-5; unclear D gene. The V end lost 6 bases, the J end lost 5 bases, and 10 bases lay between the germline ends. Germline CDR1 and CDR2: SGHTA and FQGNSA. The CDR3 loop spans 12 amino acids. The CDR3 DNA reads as TGTGCCAGCAGAATAACGACTGAGACCCAGTACTTC. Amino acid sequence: CASRITTETQYF. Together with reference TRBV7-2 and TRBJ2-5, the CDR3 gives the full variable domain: GAGVSQSPSNKVTEKGKDVELRCDPISGHTALYWYRQSLGQGLEFLIYFQGNSAPDKSGLPSDRFSAERTGGSVSTLTIQRTQQEDSAVYLCASRITTETQYFGPGTRLLVL.

CDR3 in DNA: TGCAGCGTTGAGTACCCCTCCTACAATGAGCAGTTCTTC. Translated: CSVEYPSYNEQFF. The V and J genes are TRBV29-1 and TRBJ2-1; unclear D gene. CDR1 and CDR2 (germline): SQVTM, ANQGSEA. Trimming stripped 3 bases from V and 0 bases from J, with 6 bases between. This CDR3 region has 13 residues.